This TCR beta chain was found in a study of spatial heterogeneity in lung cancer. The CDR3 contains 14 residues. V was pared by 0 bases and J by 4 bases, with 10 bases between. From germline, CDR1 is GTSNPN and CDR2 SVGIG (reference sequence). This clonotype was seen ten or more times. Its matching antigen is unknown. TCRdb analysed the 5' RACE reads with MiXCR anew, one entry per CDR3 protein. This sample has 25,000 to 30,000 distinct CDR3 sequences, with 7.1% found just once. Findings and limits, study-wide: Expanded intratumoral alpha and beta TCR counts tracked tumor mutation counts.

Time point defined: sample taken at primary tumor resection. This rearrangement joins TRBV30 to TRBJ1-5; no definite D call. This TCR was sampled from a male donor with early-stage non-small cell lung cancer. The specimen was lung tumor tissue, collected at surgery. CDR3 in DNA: TGTGCCTGGAGTGTACGGGCACATAATCAGCCCCAGCATTTT. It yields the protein CAWSVRAHNQPQHF.